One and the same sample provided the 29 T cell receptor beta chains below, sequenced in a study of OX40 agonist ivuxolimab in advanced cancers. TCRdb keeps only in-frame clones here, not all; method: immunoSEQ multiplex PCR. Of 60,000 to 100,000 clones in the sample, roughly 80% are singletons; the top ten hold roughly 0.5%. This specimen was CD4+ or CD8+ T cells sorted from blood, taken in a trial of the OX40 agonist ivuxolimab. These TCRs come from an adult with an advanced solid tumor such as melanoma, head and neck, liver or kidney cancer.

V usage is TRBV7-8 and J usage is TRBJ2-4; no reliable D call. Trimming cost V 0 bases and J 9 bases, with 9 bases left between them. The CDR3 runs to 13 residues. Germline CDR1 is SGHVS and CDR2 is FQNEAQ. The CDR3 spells CASSLAGVGIQYF. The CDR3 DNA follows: TGTGCCAGCAGCTTAGCTGGGGTAGGCATTCAGTACTTC.

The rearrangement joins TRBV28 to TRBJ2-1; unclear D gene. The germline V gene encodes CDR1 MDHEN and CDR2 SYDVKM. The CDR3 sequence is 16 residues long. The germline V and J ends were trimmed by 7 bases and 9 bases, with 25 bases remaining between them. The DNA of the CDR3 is TGTGCCAGCAACCATCCGGGCCTCAGAGACGCTGGTGAGCAGTTCTTC. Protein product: CASNHPGLRDAGEQFF.

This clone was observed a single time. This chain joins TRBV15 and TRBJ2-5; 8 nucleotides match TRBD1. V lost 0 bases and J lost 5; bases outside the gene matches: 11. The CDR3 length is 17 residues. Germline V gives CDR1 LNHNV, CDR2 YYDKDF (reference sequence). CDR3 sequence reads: CATSRDRTGIGPETQYF. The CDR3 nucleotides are TGTGCCACCAGCAGAGACCGGACAGGGATTGGTCCTGAGACCCAGTACTTC.

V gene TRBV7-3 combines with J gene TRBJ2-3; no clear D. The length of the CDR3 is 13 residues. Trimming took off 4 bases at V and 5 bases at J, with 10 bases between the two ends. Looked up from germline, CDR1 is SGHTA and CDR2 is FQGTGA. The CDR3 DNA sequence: TGTGCCAGCAGCTCCCCCCCTTTAGATACGCAGTATTTT. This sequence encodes CASSSPPLDTQYF. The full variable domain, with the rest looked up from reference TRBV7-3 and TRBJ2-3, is GAGVSQTPSNKVTEKGKYVELRCDPISGHTALYWYRQSLGQGPEFLIYFQGTGAADDSGLPNDRFFAVRPEGSVSTLKIQRTERGDSAVYLCASSSPPLDTQYFGPGTRLTVL.

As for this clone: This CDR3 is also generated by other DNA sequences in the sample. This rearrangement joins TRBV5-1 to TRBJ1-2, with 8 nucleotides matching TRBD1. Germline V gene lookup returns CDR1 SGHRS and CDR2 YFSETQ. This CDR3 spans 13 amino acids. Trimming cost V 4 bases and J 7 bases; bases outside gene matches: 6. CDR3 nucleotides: TGCGCCAGCAGCACGGGACAGGTCGGTGGCTACACCTTC. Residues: CASSTGQVGGYTF.

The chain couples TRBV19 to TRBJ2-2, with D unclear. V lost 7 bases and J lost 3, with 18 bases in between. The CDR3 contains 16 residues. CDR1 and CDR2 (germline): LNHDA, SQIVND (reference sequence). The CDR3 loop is CASTRTGRADTGELFF. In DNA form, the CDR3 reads TGTGCCAGTACTCGTACCGGCCGGGCCGACACCGGGGAGCTGTTTTTT.

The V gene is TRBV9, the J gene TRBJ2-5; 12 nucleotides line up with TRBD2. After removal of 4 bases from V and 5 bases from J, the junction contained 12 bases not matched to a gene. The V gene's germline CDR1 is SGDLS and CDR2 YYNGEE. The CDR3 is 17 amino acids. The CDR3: CASSPGPTSGGWETQYF. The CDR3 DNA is TGTGCCAGCAGCCCGGGACCTACTAGCGGGGGGTGGGAGACCCAGTACTTC.

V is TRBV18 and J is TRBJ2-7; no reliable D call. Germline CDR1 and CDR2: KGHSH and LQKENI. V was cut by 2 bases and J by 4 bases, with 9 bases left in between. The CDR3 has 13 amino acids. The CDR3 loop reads CASSPERFYEQYF. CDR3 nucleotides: TGTGCCAGCTCACCAGAAAGGTTTTACGAGCAGTACTTC.

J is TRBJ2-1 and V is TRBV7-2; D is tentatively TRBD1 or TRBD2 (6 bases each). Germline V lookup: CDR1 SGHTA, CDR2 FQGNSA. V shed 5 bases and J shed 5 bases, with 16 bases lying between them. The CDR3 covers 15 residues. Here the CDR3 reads CASSPRGGPNNEQFF. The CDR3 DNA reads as TGTGCCAGCAGCCCCCGAGGGGGGCCTAACAATGAGCAGTTCTTC.

The CDR3 is CATSSRNFLIGRTGTNTEAFF. The CDR3 DNA is TGTGCCACCAGCAGCCGGAACTTTTTAATTGGACGGACAGGAACGAACACTGAAGCTTTCTTT. The V gene is TRBV15, the J gene TRBJ1-1; 7 bases line up with TRBD1. This CDR3 is built from 21 residues. J gave up 1 base and V 3 bases, and 23 bases lay outside the gene matches. Germline V gives CDR1 LNHNV, CDR2 YYDKDF (reference sequence).

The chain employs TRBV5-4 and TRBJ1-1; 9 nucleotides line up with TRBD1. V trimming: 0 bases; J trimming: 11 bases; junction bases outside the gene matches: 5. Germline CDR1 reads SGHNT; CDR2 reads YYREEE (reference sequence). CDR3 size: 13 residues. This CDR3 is CASSLEQGAPAFF. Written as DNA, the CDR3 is TGTGCCAGCAGCTTGGAACAGGGGGCGCCCGCTTTCTTT.

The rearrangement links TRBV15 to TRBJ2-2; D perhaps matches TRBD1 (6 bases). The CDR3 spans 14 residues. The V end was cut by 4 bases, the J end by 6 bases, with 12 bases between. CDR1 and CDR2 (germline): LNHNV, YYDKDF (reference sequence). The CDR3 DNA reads TGTGCCACCAGCACAGAAAACAGGGCCGGGGAGCTGTTTTTT. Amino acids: CATSTENRAGELFF.

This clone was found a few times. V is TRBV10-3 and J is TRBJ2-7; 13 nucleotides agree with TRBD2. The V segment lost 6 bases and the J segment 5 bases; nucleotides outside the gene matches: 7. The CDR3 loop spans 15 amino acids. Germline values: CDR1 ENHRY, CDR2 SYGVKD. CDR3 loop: CAIRGTSGISDEQYF. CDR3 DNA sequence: TGTGCCATCAGGGGGACTAGCGGGATCTCAGACGAGCAGTACTTC.

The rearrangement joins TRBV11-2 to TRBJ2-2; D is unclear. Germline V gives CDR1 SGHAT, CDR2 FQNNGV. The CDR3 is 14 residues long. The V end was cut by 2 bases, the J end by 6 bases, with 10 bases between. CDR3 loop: CASSLSPYAGELFF. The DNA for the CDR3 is TGTGCCAGCAGCTTAAGCCCCTATGCCGGGGAGCTGTTTTTT.

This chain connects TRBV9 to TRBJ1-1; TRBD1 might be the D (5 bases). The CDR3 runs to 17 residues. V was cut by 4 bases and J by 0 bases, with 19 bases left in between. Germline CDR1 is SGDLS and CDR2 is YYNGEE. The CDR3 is CASSPSGVGHLNTEAFF. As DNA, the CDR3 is TGTGCCAGCAGCCCTTCCGGGGTCGGACACTTGAACACTGAAGCTTTCTTT. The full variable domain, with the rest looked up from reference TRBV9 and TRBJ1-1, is DSGVTQTPKHLITATGQRVTLRCSPRSGDLSVYWYQQSLDQGLQFLIQYYNGEERAKGNILERFSAQQFPDLHSELNLSSLELGDSALYFCASSPSGVGHLNTEAFFGQGTRLTVV.

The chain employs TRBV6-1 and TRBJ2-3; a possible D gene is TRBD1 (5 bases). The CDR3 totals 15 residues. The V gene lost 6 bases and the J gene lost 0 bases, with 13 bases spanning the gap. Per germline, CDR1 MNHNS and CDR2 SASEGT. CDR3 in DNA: TGTGCCAGCAGACTCGACAGACAAAGCACAGATACGCAGTATTTT. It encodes CASRLDRQSTDTQYF.

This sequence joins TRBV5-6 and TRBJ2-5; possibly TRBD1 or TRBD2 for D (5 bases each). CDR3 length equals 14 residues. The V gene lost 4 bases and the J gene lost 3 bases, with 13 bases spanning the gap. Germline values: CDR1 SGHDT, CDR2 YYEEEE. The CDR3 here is CASSPRQGEETQYF. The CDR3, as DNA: TGTGCCAGCAGCCCCCGCCAGGGAGAAGAGACCCAGTACTTC.

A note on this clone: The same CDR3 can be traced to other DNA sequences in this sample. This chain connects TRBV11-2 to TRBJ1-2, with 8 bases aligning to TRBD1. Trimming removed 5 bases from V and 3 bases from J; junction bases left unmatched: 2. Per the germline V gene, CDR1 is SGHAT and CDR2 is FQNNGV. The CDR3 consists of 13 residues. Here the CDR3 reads CASSPGQDYGYTF. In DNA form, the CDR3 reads TGTGCCAGCAGCCCGGGACAGGACTATGGCTACACCTTC. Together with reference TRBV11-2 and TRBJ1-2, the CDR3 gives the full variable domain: EAGVAQSPRYKIIEKRQSVAFWCNPISGHATLYWYQQILGQGPKLLIQFQNNGVVDDSQLPKDRFSAERLKGVDSTLKIQPAKLEDSAVYLCASSPGQDYGYTFGSGTRLTVV.

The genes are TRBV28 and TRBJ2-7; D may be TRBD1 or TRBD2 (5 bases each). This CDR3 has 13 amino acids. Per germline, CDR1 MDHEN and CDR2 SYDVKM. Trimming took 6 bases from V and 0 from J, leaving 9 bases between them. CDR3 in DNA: TGTGCCAGCAGCCCGGGGACCTCCTACGAGCAGTACTTC. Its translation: CASSPGTSYEQYF.

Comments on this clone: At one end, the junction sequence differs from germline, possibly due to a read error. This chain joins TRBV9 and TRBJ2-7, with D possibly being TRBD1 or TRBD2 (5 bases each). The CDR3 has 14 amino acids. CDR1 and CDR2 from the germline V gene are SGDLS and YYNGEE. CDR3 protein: CASSGFGASYEQHF. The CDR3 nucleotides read TGTGCCAGCAGCGGCTTCGGGGCGAGCTACGAGCAGCACTTC.

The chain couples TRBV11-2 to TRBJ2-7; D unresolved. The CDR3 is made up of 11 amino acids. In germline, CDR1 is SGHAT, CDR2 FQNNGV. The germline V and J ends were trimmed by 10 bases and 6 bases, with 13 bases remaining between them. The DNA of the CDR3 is TGTGCCATTGGCTATGTCGGCGAGCAGTACTTC. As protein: CAIGYVGEQYF.

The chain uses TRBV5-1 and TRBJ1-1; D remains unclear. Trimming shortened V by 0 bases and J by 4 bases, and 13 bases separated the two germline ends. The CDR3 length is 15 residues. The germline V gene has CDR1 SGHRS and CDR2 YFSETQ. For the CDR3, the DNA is TGCGCCAGCAGCTTGGATCTCTGGGAGGGCACTGAAGCTTTCTTT. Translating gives CASSLDLWEGTEAFF.

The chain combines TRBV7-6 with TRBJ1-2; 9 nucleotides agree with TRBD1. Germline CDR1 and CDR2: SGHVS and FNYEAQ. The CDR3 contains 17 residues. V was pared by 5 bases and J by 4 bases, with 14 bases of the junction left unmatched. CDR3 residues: CASSQGDRARMTYGYTF. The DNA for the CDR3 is TGTGCCAGCAGCCAGGGGGACAGGGCCAGAATGACCTATGGCTACACCTTC.

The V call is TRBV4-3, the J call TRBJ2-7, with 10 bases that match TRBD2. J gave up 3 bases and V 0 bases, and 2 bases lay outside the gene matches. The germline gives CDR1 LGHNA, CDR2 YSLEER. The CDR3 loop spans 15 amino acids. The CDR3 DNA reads TGCGCCAGCAGCCAAGATCTAGCGGGAGTCTACGAGCAGTACTTC. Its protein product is CASSQDLAGVYEQYF.

This CDR3 is CAISSPGTGGSEQYF. The CDR3 bases are TGTGCCATCAGCAGCCCCGGGACAGGTGGAAGCGAGCAGTACTTC. The chain links TRBV10-3 to TRBJ2-7; TRBD1 aligns across 8 bases. Trimming cost V 6 bases and J 6 bases; bases outside gene matches: 13. CDR1 and CDR2 (germline): ENHRY, SYGVKD. This CDR3 has 15 residues.

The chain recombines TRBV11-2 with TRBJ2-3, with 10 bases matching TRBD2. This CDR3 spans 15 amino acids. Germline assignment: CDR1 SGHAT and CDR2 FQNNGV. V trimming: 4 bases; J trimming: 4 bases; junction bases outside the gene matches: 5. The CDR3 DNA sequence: TGTGCCAGCAGCTCTCAGCGGGGGGGAGCAGATACGCAGTATTTT. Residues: CASSSQRGGADTQYF.

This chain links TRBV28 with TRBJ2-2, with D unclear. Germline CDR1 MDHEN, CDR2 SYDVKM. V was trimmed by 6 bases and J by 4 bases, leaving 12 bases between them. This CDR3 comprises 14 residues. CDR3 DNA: TGTGCCAGCAGAACCCCGGACGCCACCGGGGAGCTGTTTTTT. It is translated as CASRTPDATGELFF.

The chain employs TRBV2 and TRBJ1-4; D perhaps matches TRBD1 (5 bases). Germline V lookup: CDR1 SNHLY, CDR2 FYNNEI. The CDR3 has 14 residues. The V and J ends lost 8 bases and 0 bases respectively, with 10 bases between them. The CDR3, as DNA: TGTGCCAGCGTGGGGGGTGCAACTAATGAAAAACTGTTTTTT. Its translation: CASVGGATNEKLFF.

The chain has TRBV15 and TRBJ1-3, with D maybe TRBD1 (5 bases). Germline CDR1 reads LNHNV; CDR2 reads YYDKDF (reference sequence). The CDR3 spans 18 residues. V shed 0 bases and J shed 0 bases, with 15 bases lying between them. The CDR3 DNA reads TGTGCCACCAGCAGAGACTCCCTGGACACCGACTCTGGAAACACCATATATTTT. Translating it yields CATSRDSLDTDSGNTIYF.